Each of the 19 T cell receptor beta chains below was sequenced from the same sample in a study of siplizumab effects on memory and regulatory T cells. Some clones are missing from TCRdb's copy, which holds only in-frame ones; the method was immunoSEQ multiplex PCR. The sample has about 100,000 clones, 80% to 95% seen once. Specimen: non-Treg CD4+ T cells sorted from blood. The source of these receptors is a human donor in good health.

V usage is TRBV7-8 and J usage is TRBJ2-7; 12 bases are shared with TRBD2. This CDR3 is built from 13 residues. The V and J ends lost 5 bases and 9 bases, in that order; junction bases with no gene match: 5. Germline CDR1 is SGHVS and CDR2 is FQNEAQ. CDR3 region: CASSGRGLAGQYF. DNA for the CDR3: TGTGCCAGCAGCGGGCGGGGACTAGCGGGGCAGTACTTC.

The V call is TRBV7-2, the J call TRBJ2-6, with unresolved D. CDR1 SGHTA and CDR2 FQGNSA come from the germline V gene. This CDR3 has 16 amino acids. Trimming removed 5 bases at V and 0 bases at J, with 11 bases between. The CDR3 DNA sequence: TGTGCCAGCAGCGCCCCACTTCGCTCTGGGGCCAACGTCCTGACTTTC. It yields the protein CASSAPLRSGANVLTF.

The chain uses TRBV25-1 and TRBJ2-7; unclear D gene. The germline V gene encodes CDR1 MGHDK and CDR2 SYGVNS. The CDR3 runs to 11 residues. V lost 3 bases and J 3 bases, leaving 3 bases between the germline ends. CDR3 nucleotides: TGTGCCAGCAGTGAGATCTACGAGCAGTACTTC. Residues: CASSEIYEQYF.

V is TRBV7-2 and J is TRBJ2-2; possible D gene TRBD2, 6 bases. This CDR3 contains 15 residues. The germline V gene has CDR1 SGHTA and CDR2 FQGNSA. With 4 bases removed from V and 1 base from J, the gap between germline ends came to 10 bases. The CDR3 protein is CASSYGRGNTGELFF. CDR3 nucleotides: TGTGCCAGCAGCTACGGGCGGGGGAACACCGGGGAGCTGTTTTTT.

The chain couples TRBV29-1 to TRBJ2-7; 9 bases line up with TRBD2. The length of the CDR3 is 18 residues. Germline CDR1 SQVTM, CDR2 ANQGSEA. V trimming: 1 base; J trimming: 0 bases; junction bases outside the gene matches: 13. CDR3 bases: TGCAGCGTTGAAGTTGTAGTCAAGACTAGCGGTTTCTCCTACGAGCAGTACTTC. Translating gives CSVEVVVKTSGFSYEQYF.

CDR3 protein: CASDRDRGQQRQFF. The DNA for the CDR3 is TGTGCCAGCGACCGAGACAGGGGGCAACAAAGGCAGTTCTTC. The genes are TRBV28 and TRBJ2-1, with 10 positions matching TRBD1. After removal of 8 bases from V and 12 bases from J, the junction contained 13 bases not matched to a gene. The CDR3 is 14 residues long. Germline CDR1 MDHEN, CDR2 SYDVKM. The full variable domain, rest sourced from reference TRBV28 and TRBJ2-1, is DVKVTQSSRYLVKRTGEKVFLECVQDMDHENMFWYRQDPGLGLRLIYFSYDVKMKEKGDIPEGYSVSREKKERFSLILESASTNQTSMYLCASDRDRGQQRQFFGPGTRLTVL.

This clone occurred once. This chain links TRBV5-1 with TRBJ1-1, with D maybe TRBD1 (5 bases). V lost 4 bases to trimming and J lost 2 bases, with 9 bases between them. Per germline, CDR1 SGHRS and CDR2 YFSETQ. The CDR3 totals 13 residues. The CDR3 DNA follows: TGCGCCAGCAGCCCGACAGCTAACACTGAAGCTTTCTTT. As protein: CASSPTANTEAFF. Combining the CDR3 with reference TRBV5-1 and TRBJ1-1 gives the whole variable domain KAGVTQTPRYLIKTRGQQVTLSCSPISGHRSVSWYQQTPGQGLQFLFEYFSETQRNKGNFPGRFSGRQFSNSRSEMNVSTLELGDSALYLCASSPTANTEAFFGQGTRLTVV.

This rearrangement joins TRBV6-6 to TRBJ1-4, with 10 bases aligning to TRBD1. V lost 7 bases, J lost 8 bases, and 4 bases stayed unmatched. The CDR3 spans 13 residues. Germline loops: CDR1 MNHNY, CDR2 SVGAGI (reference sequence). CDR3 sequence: CASTQGQGEKLFF. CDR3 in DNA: TGTGCCAGCACGCAGGGACAGGGGGAAAAACTGTTTTTT.

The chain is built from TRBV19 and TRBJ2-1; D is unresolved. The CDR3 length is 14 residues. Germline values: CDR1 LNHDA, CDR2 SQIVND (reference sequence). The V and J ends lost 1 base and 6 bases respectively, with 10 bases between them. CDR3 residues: CASSIGGYLNEQFF. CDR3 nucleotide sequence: TGTGCCAGTAGTATAGGTGGCTACCTCAATGAGCAGTTCTTC.

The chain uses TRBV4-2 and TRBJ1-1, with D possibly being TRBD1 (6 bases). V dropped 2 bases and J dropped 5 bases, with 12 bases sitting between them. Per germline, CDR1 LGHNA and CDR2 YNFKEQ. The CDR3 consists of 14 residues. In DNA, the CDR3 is TGTGCCAGCAGCCAATCACAGGGAAATACTGAAGCTTTCTTT. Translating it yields CASSQSQGNTEAFF.

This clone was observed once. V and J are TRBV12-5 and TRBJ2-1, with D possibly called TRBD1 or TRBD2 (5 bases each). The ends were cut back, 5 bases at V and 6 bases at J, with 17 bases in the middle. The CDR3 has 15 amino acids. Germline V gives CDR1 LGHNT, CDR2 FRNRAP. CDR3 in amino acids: CASGTSRGHFNEQFF. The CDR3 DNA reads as TGTGCTAGTGGTACCTCACGGGGCCACTTCAATGAGCAGTTCTTC.

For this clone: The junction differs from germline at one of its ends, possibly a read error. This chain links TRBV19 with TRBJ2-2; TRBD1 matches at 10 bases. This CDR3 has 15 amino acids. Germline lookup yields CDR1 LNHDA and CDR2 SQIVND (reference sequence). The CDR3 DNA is TGTGCCAGTAGTCCGGGACAGGGGAACGCCGGGGAGCTGTTTTTT. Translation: CASSPGQGNAGELFF.

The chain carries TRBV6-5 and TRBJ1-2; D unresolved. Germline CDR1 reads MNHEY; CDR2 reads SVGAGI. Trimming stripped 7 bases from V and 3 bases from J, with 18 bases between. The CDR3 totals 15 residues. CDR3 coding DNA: TGTGCCAGCATTTCGAGGGCAGATGGTGACTATGGCTACACCTTC. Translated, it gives CASISRADGDYGYTF.

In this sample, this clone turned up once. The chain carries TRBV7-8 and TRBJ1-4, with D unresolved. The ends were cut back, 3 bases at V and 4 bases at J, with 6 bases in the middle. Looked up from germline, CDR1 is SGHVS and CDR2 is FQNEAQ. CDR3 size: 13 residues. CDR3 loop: CASSFGVNEKLFF. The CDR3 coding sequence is TGTGCCAGCAGCTTCGGGGTTAATGAAAAACTGTTTTTT.

Written as DNA, the CDR3 is TGTGCCAGCAGCGCTGGGGGGCCAGGTCGTACTGAAGCTTTCTTT. Translation gives CASSAGGPGRTEAFF. The chain employs TRBV9 and TRBJ1-1, with D possibly TRBD1 on 6 matching bases. The germline gives CDR1 SGDLS, CDR2 YYNGEE. Trimming shortened V by 3 bases and J by 5 bases, and 17 bases separated the two germline ends. The CDR3 extends over 15 amino acids.

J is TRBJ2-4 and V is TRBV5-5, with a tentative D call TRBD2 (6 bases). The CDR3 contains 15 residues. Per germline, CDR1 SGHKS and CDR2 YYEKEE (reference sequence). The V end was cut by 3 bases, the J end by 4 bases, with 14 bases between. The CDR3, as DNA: TGTGCCAGCAGCTCGTCATGGGGGGAGAAAAACATTCAGTACTTC. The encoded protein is CASSSSWGEKNIQYF.

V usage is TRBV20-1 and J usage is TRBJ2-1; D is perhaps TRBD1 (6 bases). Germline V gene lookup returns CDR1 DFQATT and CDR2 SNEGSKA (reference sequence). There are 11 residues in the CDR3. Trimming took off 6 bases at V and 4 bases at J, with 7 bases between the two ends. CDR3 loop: CSAGQYNEQFF. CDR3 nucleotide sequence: TGCAGTGCCGGACAGTACAATGAGCAGTTCTTC.

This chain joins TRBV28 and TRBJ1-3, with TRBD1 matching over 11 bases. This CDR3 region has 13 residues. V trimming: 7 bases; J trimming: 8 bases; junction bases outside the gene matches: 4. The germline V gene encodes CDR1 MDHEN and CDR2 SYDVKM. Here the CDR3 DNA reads TGTGCCAGCACTGGACAGGGGGCTTACACCATATATTTT. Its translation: CASTGQGAYTIYF.

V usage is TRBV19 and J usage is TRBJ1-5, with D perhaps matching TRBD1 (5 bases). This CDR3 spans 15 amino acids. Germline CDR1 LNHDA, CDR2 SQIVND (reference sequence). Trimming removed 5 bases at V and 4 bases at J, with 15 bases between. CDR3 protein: CASSPRLGGNQPQHF. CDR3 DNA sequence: TGTGCCAGTAGTCCCCGTCTTGGGGGAAATCAGCCCCAGCATTTT.